These 11 T cell receptor beta chains share one sample of origin, sequenced in a study of blood T cell repertoires in COVID-19. Profiling relied on immunoSEQ multiplex PCR, and the TCRdb table lists in-frame clones only, not all of them. Of 100,000 or so clones in the sample, approximately 75% are singletons; the top ten hold under 15%. The sequenced sample was peripheral blood. Receptors were obtained from a woman of 80 years or more with acute or convalescent COVID-19.

The J gene is TRBJ2-7, the V gene TRBV18, with 8 bases lining up with TRBD1. The CDR3 loop spans 14 amino acids. Germline V CDR1 and CDR2: KGHSH, LQKENI. V was pared by 2 bases and J by 6 bases, with 6 bases of the junction left unmatched. The CDR3 DNA sequence: TGTGCCAGCTCACCAACGAACCAGGGGGCCGAGCAGTACTTC. This sequence encodes CASSPTNQGAEQYF. Supplemented by reference TRBV18 and TRBJ2-7, the full variable domain reads NAGVMQNPRHLVRRRGQEARLRCSPMKGHSHVYWYRQLPEEGLKFMVYLQKENIIDESGMPKERFSAEFPKEGPSILRIQQVVRGDSAAYFCASSPTNQGAEQYFGPGTRLTVT.

The rearrangement links TRBV7-3 to TRBJ2-5, with a possible D match to TRBD2 (7 bases). The V gene's germline CDR1 is SGHTA and CDR2 FQGTGA. V lost 1 base and J lost 7, with 10 bases in between. This CDR3 region has 13 residues. The CDR3 spells CASSLNREGTQYF. The DNA of the CDR3 is TGTGCCAGCAGCTTAAACAGGGAGGGGACCCAGTACTTC.

The genes are TRBV5-6 and TRBJ1-1; no firm D call. Trimming stripped 3 bases from V and 1 base from J, with 10 bases between. Germline V gene sequence: CDR1 SGHDT, CDR2 YYEEEE. The CDR3 has 14 residues. CDR3 residues: CASSSAGGNTEAFF. The CDR3, as DNA: TGTGCCAGCAGCTCGGCCGGAGGGAACACTGAAGCTTTCTTT.

The V call is TRBV5-1, the J call TRBJ2-5; 9 bases align to TRBD2. Germline V lookup: CDR1 SGHRS, CDR2 YFSETQ. The CDR3 covers 14 residues. V was pared by 5 bases and J by 2 bases, with 4 bases of the junction left unmatched. The CDR3 spells CASSFSGGQETQYF. In DNA, the CDR3 is TGCGCCAGCAGTTTTAGCGGGGGACAAGAGACCCAGTACTTC.

This clone was observed a few times. The rearrangement links TRBV19 to TRBJ2-7, with D unclear. Germline CDR1 and CDR2: LNHDA and SQIVND (reference sequence). CDR3 length: 15 residues. The ends were cut back, 1 base at V and 0 bases at J, with 10 bases in the middle. CDR3 amino acids: CASSIVATRSYEQYF. DNA for the CDR3: TGTGCCAGTAGTATAGTCGCCACGCGCTCCTACGAGCAGTACTTC.

This chain uses TRBV2 with TRBJ2-1; TRBD1 is a possible D gene (6 bases). Germline V gives CDR1 SNHLY, CDR2 FYNNEI. Trimming left V 3 bases short and J 5 bases short, with 17 bases between. This CDR3 is 16 amino acids long. CDR3 DNA: TGTGCCAGCAGTGAGCCCACAGGGTACAGGAACAATGAGCAGTTCTTC. Translated: CASSEPTGYRNNEQFF.

The chain links TRBV10-3 to TRBJ2-3; TRBD2 is a possible D gene (5 bases). CDR1 and CDR2 (germline): ENHRY, SYGVKD. The CDR3 contains 14 residues. V dropped 6 bases and J dropped 1 base, with 11 bases sitting between them. The CDR3 bases are TGTGCCATCAGGCCCTCACTAGGCACAGATACGCAGTATTTT. It encodes CAIRPSLGTDTQYF.

The chain joins TRBV4-1 to TRBJ2-5; D might be TRBD1 (6 bases). The CDR3 loop spans 18 amino acids. Germline loops: CDR1 MGHRA, CDR2 YSYEKL. The V end was cut by 5 bases, the J end by 1 base, with 23 bases between. The CDR3 sequence: CASSFLDRFGGTQETQYF. As DNA, the CDR3 is TGCGCCAGCAGCTTTCTCGACAGGTTTGGTGGCACCCAAGAGACCCAGTACTTC.

This clone turned up a few times. The chain joins TRBV4-2 to TRBJ2-7; no reliable D call. The CDR3 runs to 15 residues. V lost 0 bases to trimming and J lost 3 bases, with 12 bases between them. From germline, CDR1 is LGHNA and CDR2 YNFKEQ. CDR3 sequence: CASSQEGVAIYEQYF. Here the CDR3 DNA reads TGTGCCAGCAGCCAAGAAGGAGTGGCGATCTACGAGCAGTACTTC.

The chain couples TRBV6-5 to TRBJ2-2, with D perhaps matching TRBD1 (5 bases). V was clipped by 8 bases and J by 2 bases, with 15 bases between them. The CDR3 runs to 15 residues. Germline CDR1 is MNHEY and CDR2 is SVGAGI. CDR3 bases: TGTGCCAGCCGGCTTTTCAGGGCAAACACCGGGGAGCTGTTTTTT. Its protein product is CASRLFRANTGELFF.

This chain connects TRBV7-9 to TRBJ2-3, with 7 bases identical to TRBD1. Germline lookup yields CDR1 SEHNR and CDR2 FQNEAQ (reference sequence). The V and J ends lost 4 bases and 2 bases, in that order; junction bases with no gene match: 3. The CDR3 length is 14 residues. The CDR3 is CASSWTGTTDTQYF. The CDR3 DNA reads as TGTGCCAGCAGCTGGACAGGTACCACAGATACGCAGTATTTT.